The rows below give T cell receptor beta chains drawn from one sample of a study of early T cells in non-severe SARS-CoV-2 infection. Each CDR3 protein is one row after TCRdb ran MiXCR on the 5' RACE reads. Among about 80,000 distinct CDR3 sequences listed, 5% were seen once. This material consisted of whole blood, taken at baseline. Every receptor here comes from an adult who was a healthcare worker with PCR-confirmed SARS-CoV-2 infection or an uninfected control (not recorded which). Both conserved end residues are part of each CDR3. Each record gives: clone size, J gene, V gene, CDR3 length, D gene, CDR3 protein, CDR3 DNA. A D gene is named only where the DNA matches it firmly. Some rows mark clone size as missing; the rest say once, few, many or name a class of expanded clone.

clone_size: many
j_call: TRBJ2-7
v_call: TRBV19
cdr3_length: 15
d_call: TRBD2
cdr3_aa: CASTTTAGVSYEQYF
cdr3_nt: TGTGCCAGTACCACCACGGCGGGGGTCTCCTACGAGCAGTACTTC

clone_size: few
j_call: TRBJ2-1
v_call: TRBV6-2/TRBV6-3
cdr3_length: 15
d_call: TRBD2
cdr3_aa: CASRHRSSGREEQFF
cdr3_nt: TGTGCCAGCAGACACCGGTCTAGCGGGAGGGAAGAGCAGTTCTTC

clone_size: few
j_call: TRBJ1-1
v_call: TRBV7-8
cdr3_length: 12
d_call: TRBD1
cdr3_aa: CASNQGASEAFF
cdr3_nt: TGTGCCAGCAATCAGGGGGCTTCTGAAGCTTTCTTT

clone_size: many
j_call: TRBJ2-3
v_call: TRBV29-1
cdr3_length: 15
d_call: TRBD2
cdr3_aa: CSAVGLAGVGDTQYF
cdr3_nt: TGCAGCGCTGTCGGACTAGCGGGAGTTGGGGATACGCAGTATTTT

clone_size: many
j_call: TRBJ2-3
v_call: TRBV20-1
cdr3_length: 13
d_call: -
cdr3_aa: CSARDRGPDTQYF
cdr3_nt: TGCAGTGCTAGAGACAGGGGTCCAGATACGCAGTATTTT

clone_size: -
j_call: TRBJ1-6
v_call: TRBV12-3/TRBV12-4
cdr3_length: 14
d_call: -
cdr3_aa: CASGEGLDNSPLHF
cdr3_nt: TGTGCCAGCGGGGAGGGGCTGGACAATTCACCCCTCCACTTT

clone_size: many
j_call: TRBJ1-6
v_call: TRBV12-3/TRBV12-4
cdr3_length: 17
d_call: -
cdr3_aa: CASSLNSGPWMNSPLHF
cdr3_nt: TGTGCCAGCAGTTTGAACTCCGGGCCCTGGATGAATTCACCCCTCCACTTT

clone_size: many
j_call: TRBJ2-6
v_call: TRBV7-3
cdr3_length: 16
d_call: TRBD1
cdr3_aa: CASSSGTGTGANVLTF
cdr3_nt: TGTGCCAGCAGCTCCGGGACAGGGACTGGGGCCAACGTCCTGACTTTC

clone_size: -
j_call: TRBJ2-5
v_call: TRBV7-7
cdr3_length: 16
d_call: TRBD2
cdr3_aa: CASSLVGGGPQETQYF
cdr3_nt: TGTGCCAGCAGCTTAGTTGGCGGGGGACCCCAGGAGACCCAGTACTTC

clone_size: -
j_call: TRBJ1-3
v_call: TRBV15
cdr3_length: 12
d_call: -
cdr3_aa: CATSRRTGTIYF
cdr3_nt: TGTGCCACCAGCAGAAGGACCGGCACCATATATTTT

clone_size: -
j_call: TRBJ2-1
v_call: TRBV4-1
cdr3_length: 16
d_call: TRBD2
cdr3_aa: CASSQGRLAGDVEQFF
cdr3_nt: TGCGCCAGCAGCCAAGGTCGACTAGCGGGAGACGTTGAGCAGTTCTTC

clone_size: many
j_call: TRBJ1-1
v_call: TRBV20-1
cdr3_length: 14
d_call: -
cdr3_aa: CSARGLTVNTEAFF
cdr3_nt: TGCAGTGCTAGGGGGTTGACAGTGAACACTGAAGCTTTCTTT

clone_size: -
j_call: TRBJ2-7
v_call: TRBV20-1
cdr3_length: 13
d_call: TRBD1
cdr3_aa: CSAKGQLTYEQYF
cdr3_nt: TGCAGTGCTAAGGGACAGCTTACCTACGAGCAGTACTTC

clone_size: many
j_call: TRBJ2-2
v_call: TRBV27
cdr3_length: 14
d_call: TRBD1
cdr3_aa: CATTGTGETGELFF
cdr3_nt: TGTGCCACGACCGGGACAGGGGAAACCGGGGAGCTGTTTTTT

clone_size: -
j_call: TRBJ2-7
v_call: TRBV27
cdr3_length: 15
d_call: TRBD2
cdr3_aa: CASSTGGADTYEQYF
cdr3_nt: TGTGCCAGCAGTACCGGGGGGGCTGATACCTACGAGCAGTACTTC

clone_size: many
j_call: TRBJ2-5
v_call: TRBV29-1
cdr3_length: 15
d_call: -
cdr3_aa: CSVEDLRTSQETQYF
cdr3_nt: TGCAGCGTTGAAGATCTAAGGACAAGCCAAGAGACCCAGTACTTC

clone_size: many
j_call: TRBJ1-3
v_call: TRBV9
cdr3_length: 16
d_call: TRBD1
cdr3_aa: CASSTRQGKFGNTIYF
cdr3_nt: TGTGCCAGCAGCACCCGACAGGGGAAGTTCGGAAACACCATATATTTT